A single sample gave rise to the 30 T cell receptor beta chains below, sequenced in a study of blood T cell repertoires in COVID-19. TCRdb's copy holds only in-frame clones and misses some; the assay was immunoSEQ multiplex PCR. The table lists about 400,000 clones, around 87% of them singletons. Specimen: PBMCs or T cells enriched from blood (not recorded which). The receptors stem from a man aged 35 to 55 in a cohort exposed to, infected with or recovered from COVID-19 (not recorded which).

The rearrangement joins TRBV10-3 to TRBJ1-3, with 7 bases lining up with TRBD1. The CDR3 sequence is 13 residues long. CDR1 and CDR2 (germline): ENHRY, SYGVKD. V was pared by 9 bases and J by 2 bases, with 4 bases of the junction left unmatched. CDR3 protein: CAMRQGAGNTIYF. The CDR3 region has the DNA TGTGCCATGCGACAGGGCGCTGGAAACACCATATATTTT.

V is TRBV6-5 and J is TRBJ1-2; 9 nucleotides agree with TRBD1. In germline, CDR1 is MNHEY, CDR2 SVGAGI. The length of the CDR3 is 13 residues. The J segment lost 8 bases and the V segment lost 8 bases, leaving 9 bases of the junction unmatched. The CDR3 DNA reads TGTGCCAGCTTAAGGGACAGGGCTATGGGCTACACCTTC. Its translation is CASLRDRAMGYTF.

V usage is TRBV27 and J usage is TRBJ2-7, with TRBD1 as a possible D gene (6 bases). Trimming pared 5 bases from V and 4 bases from J, leaving 15 bases between. The CDR3 has 14 residues. The germline CDR1 and CDR2 sequences are MNHEY and SMNVEV (reference sequence). The CDR3 spells CASSATGIGYEQYF. The CDR3 nucleotides read TGTGCCAGCAGTGCTACAGGGATAGGATACGAGCAGTACTTC.

This clone occurred a few times. The chain has TRBV5-1 and TRBJ1-4, with D tentatively TRBD1 (6 bases). Germline V gives CDR1 SGHRS, CDR2 YFSETQ. The CDR3 is made up of 16 amino acids. V was trimmed by 2 bases and J by 0 bases, leaving 11 bases between them. The chain's CDR3 is CASSLRQATTNEKLFF. The CDR3 region has the DNA TGCGCCAGCAGCTTACGACAGGCCACAACTAATGAAAAACTGTTTTTT.

The rearrangement uses TRBV9 and TRBJ2-3; D gene unclear. The CDR3 totals 12 residues. The germline V gene encodes CDR1 SGDLS and CDR2 YYNGEE. Trimming cost V 3 bases and J 7 bases, with 9 bases left between them. Here the CDR3 reads CASSADSYTQYF. CDR3 sequence (DNA): TGTGCCAGCAGCGCAGATTCATATACGCAGTATTTT.

In the case of this clone: In the same sample, other DNA sequences code for this CDR3. The chain links TRBV19 to TRBJ2-3; 9 nucleotides match TRBD1. The CDR3 consists of 14 residues. J was trimmed by 5 bases and V by 3 bases; bases with no gene match: 3. CDR1 is LNHDA, CDR2 SQIVND, per germline (reference sequence). In nucleotides, the CDR3 is TGTGCCAGTAGTATTGGGACAGGGAGAGATACGCAGTATTTT. It yields the protein CASSIGTGRDTQYF.

The chain links TRBV30 to TRBJ1-5; D gene unclear. Germline V gene lookup returns CDR1 GTSNPN and CDR2 SVGIG (reference sequence). Trimming cost V 0 bases and J 5 bases, with 23 bases left between them. The CDR3 runs to 18 residues. The CDR3 loop is CAWSVSLVPGESDQPQHF. Here the CDR3 DNA reads TGTGCCTGGAGTGTAAGTTTGGTACCGGGAGAGAGTGATCAGCCCCAGCATTTT.

This chain uses TRBV19 with TRBJ2-1; D call uncertain. Germline CDR1 is LNHDA and CDR2 is SQIVND (reference sequence). V lost 3 bases, J lost 7 bases, and 13 bases lay in between. The CDR3 totals 14 residues. The CDR3 nucleotides read TGTGCCAGTAGTATTGCCGGGTCCACTAATGAGCAGTTCTTC. Its protein product is CASSIAGSTNEQFF. The full variable domain, with the rest looked up from reference TRBV19 and TRBJ2-1, is DGGITQSPKYLFRKEGQNVTLSCEQNLNHDAMYWYRQDPGQGLRLIYYSQIVNDFQKGDIAEGYSVSREKKESFPLTVTSAQKNPTAFYLCASSIAGSTNEQFFGPGTRLTVL.

The chain employs TRBV27 and TRBJ1-1; D perhaps matches TRBD1 (5 bases). The ends were cut back, 1 base at V and 5 bases at J, with 11 bases in the middle. The CDR3 is 14 residues long. The germline gives CDR1 MNHEY, CDR2 SMNVEV (reference sequence). Here the CDR3 DNA reads TGTGCCAGCAGTTTATTACGGGAGGGGACTGAAGCTTTCTTT. It translates to CASSLLREGTEAFF.

This clone is a singleton in its sample. V and J are TRBV2 and TRBJ2-5; D is ambiguous. Germline CDR1 is SNHLY and CDR2 is FYNNEI. V lost 8 bases to trimming and J lost 1 base, with 8 bases between them. The CDR3 is made up of 12 amino acids. DNA for the CDR3: TGTGCCAGCGGGCAGACCCAAGAGACCCAGTACTTC. Translation gives CASGQTQETQYF.

The V and J genes are TRBV3-1 (or the pseudogene TRBV3-2) and TRBJ2-3, with D perhaps matching TRBD2 (6 bases). CDR3 size: 20 residues. V gave up 4 bases and J gave up 1 base, with 27 bases separating them. Germline V CDR1 and CDR2: LGHDT, YNNKEL (reference sequence). The CDR3 DNA reads as TGTGCCAGCAGCCTATTCCGGGACTCGAAACGTTCCCCCCGCACAGATACGCAGTATTTT. Its translation is CASSLFRDSKRSPRTDTQYF.

V is TRBV27 and J is TRBJ2-2; 10 positions match TRBD2. The CDR3 totals 17 residues. V lost 2 bases, J lost 3 bases, and 6 bases stayed unmatched. Germline loops: CDR1 MNHEY, CDR2 SMNVEV (reference sequence). The CDR3 DNA is TGTGCCAGCAGTTTACGTCCGGGACTAGCGTACACCGGGGAGCTGTTTTTT. Its protein is CASSLRPGLAYTGELFF.

This chain joins TRBV28 and TRBJ2-1; tentatively, D is TRBD2 (5 bases). V was cut by 2 bases and J by 3 bases, with 14 bases left in between. Germline lookup yields CDR1 MDHEN and CDR2 SYDVKM. CDR3 length: 16 amino acids. The CDR3 is CASSLPGSAVYNEQFF. As DNA, the CDR3 is TGTGCCAGCAGTTTACCGGGGAGCGCTGTCTACAATGAGCAGTTCTTC. The complete variable domain, with remaining parts taken from reference TRBV28 and TRBJ2-1, reads DVKVTQSSRYLVKRTGEKVFLECVQDMDHENMFWYRQDPGLGLRLIYFSYDVKMKEKGDIPEGYSVSREKKERFSLILESASTNQTSMYLCASSLPGSAVYNEQFFGPGTRLTVL.

This clone was found a few times. The rearrangement joins TRBV11-2 to TRBJ2-1, with 11 bases aligning to TRBD2. Germline V gene data show CDR1 as SGHAT and CDR2 as FQNNGV. The CDR3 totals 16 residues. V lost 5 bases and J lost 4; bases outside the gene matches: 7. The DNA for the CDR3 is TGTGCCAGCAGCCTACTAGCGGGAGATATGTACAATGAGCAGTTCTTC. Amino acids: CASSLLAGDMYNEQFF.

The V gene is TRBV12-5, the J gene TRBJ2-1, with 13 positions matching TRBD2. Looked up from germline, CDR1 is LGHNT and CDR2 is FRNRAP. The CDR3 has 16 residues. The junction had 4 bases not matched to a gene; V was cut back by 1 base and J by 7 bases. CDR3 protein: CASGLGTSGRGNEQFF. The CDR3 DNA reads TGTGCTAGTGGTTTGGGAACTAGCGGGAGGGGTAATGAGCAGTTCTTC.

The rearrangement links TRBV9 to TRBJ2-5, with a possible D match to TRBD1 (6 bases). This CDR3 has 14 amino acids. Germline CDR1 and CDR2: SGDLS and YYNGEE. Deletions cut 0 bases from V and 5 bases from J, with 11 bases between. The CDR3 reads CASSVATGYETQYF. The CDR3 DNA follows: TGTGCCAGCAGCGTAGCTACAGGGTATGAGACCCAGTACTTC.

The chain employs TRBV30 and TRBJ2-1, with D unresolved. V was clipped by 0 bases and J by 6 bases, with 6 bases between them. The CDR3 length is 12 residues. The germline V gene encodes CDR1 GTSNPN and CDR2 SVGIG (reference sequence). In DNA, the CDR3 is TGTGCCTGGAGTGTTGGCAGCAATGAGCAGTTCTTC. Translation gives CAWSVGSNEQFF.

CDR3 DNA: TGTGCCAGCAGCCAAGATCTTAATAGCGGGATTCCCTACGAGCAGTACTTC. It specifies CASSQDLNSGIPYEQYF. The chain carries TRBV3-1 (or the pseudogene TRBV3-2) and TRBJ2-7; 8 nucleotides match TRBD2. The germline V gene has CDR1 LGHDT and CDR2 YNNKEL (reference sequence). This CDR3 region has 17 residues. V was clipped by 0 bases and J by 2 bases; unmatched bases: 9.

V usage is TRBV4-1 and J usage is TRBJ2-7, with a tentative D call TRBD2 (6 bases). Germline-derived CDR1 and CDR2 are MGHRA and YSYEKL. With 4 bases removed from V and 0 bases from J, the gap between germline ends came to 13 bases. CDR3 length equals 15 residues. The CDR3 nucleotides are TGCGCCAGCAGCCGGGGGGAACGGAGCTCCTACGAGCAGTACTTC. This sequence encodes CASSRGERSSYEQYF.

This chain joins TRBV18 and TRBJ1-1; D might be TRBD1 (6 bases). Germline loops: CDR1 KGHSH, CDR2 LQKENI. V lost 7 bases to trimming and J lost 1 base, with 10 bases between them. The CDR3 has 13 residues. CDR3 residues: CASLQTGNTEAFF. DNA of the CDR3: TGTGCCAGCTTACAGACAGGGAACACTGAAGCTTTCTTT.

The rearrangement uses TRBV27 and TRBJ1-1, with D hard to call. V was shortened by 2 bases and J by 11 bases, with 9 bases between the two germline ends. The CDR3 is 11 residues long. Looked up from germline, CDR1 is MNHEY and CDR2 is SMNVEV (reference sequence). CDR3 coding DNA: TGTGCCAGCAGTTTAAGAGGGTTGGCTTTCTTT. It encodes CASSLRGLAFF.

This chain connects TRBV7-9 to TRBJ1-1; 9 nucleotides agree with TRBD1. In germline, CDR1 is SEHNR, CDR2 FQNEAQ (reference sequence). The CDR3 is 17 amino acids. Losses at the gene ends were 5 bases for V and 5 bases for J; bases not matched to a gene: 15. The CDR3 here is CASSQPPGQGFSTEAFF. CDR3 sequence (DNA): TGTGCCAGCAGCCAACCCCCGGGACAGGGATTTAGTACTGAAGCTTTCTTT.

This clone was seen only once. This chain joins TRBV6-5 and TRBJ2-7, with D perhaps matching TRBD1 (8 bases). CDR1 is MNHEY and CDR2 is SVGAGI in the germline V gene. CDR3 length: 16 amino acids. V lost 0 bases and J lost 2, with 14 bases in between. CDR3 DNA: TGTGCCAGCAGTTACTCTACAGGGGGGGCCCCCTACGAGCAGTACTTC. Translating it yields CASSYSTGGAPYEQYF.

This clone was seen a single time. This chain links TRBV27 with TRBJ2-7; 8 bases line up with TRBD2. The CDR3 is 15 residues long. J lost 3 bases, V lost 4 bases, and 8 bases had no gene match. Germline CDR1 reads MNHEY; CDR2 reads SMNVEV (reference sequence). In DNA, the CDR3 is TGTGCCAGCAGTTCCACTAGCGGAGCCCTCTACGAGCAGTACTTC. Protein: CASSSTSGALYEQYF.

J is TRBJ2-7 and V is TRBV7-8; 11 bases line up with TRBD2. This CDR3 region has 15 residues. V trimming: 6 bases; J trimming: 2 bases; junction bases outside the gene matches: 6. The V gene's germline CDR1 is SGHVS and CDR2 FQNEAQ. The CDR3 here is CASRRTSGSTYEQYF. Written as DNA, the CDR3 is TGTGCCAGCAGGCGTACTAGCGGGAGCACCTACGAGCAGTACTTC.

The J gene is TRBJ2-2, the V gene TRBV5-1, with 9 bases fitting TRBD1. CDR3 size: 14 residues. The germline V gene encodes CDR1 SGHRS and CDR2 YFSETQ. J gave up 7 bases and V 4 bases, and 5 bases lay outside the gene matches. This chain's CDR3 is CASSGRTGVGELFF. In DNA, the CDR3 is TGCGCCAGCAGCGGACGGACAGGGGTCGGGGAGCTGTTTTTT. Looking up the rest from reference TRBV5-1 and TRBJ2-2 gives the full variable domain: KAGVTQTPRYLIKTRGQQVTLSCSPISGHRSVSWYQQTPGQGLQFLFEYFSETQRNKGNFPGRFSGRQFSNSRSEMNVSTLELGDSALYLCASSGRTGVGELFFGEGSRLTVL.

This clone came up a few times. In the same sample, other DNA sequences code for this CDR3. The rearrangement uses TRBV28 and TRBJ2-3, with D possibly being TRBD2 (6 bases). The CDR3 totals 14 residues. V dropped 6 bases and J dropped 0 bases, with 10 bases sitting between them. CDR1 is MDHEN and CDR2 is SYDVKM in the germline V gene. The CDR3 is CASSSSGSTDTQYF. The DNA of the CDR3 is TGTGCCAGCAGCTCCAGCGGGAGCACAGATACGCAGTATTTT.

The rearrangement links TRBV18 to TRBJ2-1; 7 bases line up with TRBD1. J was trimmed by 8 bases and V by 2 bases; bases with no gene match: 12. From germline, CDR1 is KGHSH and CDR2 LQKENI. This CDR3 contains 16 residues. The CDR3 nucleotides are TGTGCCAGCTCACCATTTACAGGGGACAGCTTTTATGAGCAGTTCTTC. Encoded protein: CASSPFTGDSFYEQFF.

The gene calls are TRBV5-6 and TRBJ1-5; D unclear. Germline CDR1 reads SGHDT; CDR2 reads YYEEEE. Deletions cut 0 bases from V and 7 bases from J, with 14 bases between. The CDR3 is 15 amino acids. The CDR3 coding sequence is TGTGCCAGCAGCTTGGGTGGTGGAGGGCAACAGCCCCAGCATTTT. The encoded protein is CASSLGGGGQQPQHF.

This clone was seen a single time. The chain couples TRBV2 to TRBJ2-7; unclear D gene. Between the trimmed V and J ends, which lost 7 bases and 5 bases, there was a span of 6 bases. This CDR3 has 10 amino acids. Germline V gene data show CDR1 as SNHLY and CDR2 as FYNNEI. The CDR3 coding sequence is TGTGCCAGCATAGCCCACGAGCAGTACTTC. Amino acid sequence: CASIAHEQYF.